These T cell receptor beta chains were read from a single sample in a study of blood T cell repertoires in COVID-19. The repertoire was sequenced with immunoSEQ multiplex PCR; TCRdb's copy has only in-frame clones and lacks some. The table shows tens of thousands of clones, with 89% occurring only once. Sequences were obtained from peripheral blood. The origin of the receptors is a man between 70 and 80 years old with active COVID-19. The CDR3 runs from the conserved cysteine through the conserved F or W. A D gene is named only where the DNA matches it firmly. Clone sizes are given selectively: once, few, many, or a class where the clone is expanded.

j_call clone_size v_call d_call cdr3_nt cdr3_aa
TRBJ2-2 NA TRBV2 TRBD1 TGTGCCACCACTCTCAATGGACAGGACACCGGGGAGCTGTTTTTT CATTLNGQDTGELFF
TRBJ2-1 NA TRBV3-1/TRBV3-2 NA TGTGCCAGCAGCCAAGACGTTAACTCCTACAATGAGCAGTTCTTC CASSQDVNSYNEQFF
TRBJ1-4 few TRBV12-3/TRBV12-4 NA TGTGCCAGCAGTTTGGGGGGTGATGAAAAACTGTTTTTT CASSLGGDEKLFF
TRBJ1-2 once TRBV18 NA TGTGCCAGCTCACCGGATTTGCCAGGGAACTATGGCTACACCTTC CASSPDLPGNYGYTF
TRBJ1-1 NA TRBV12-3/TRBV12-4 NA TGTGCCAGCAGCCTACGGGGGGCACTTGGGGCTTTCTTT CASSLRGALGAFF
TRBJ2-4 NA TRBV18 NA TGTGCCAGCTCACCACCGACGAAAGGGGGCATTCAGTACTTC CASSPPTKGGIQYF
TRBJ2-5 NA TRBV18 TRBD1 TGTGCCAGCTCACCACGGGGACAGGGGGGCGAGACCCAGTACTTC CASSPRGQGGETQYF
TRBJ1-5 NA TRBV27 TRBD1 TGTGCCAGCAGCCCCATCGACAGGGAAGGGCAGCCCCAGCATTTT CASSPIDREGQPQHF
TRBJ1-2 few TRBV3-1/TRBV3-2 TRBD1 TGTGCCAGCAGCAATGGACAGGGGGGTACCTATGGCTACACCTTC CASSNGQGGTYGYTF
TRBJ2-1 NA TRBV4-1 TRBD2 TGCGCCAGCAGCCAAGAACCCGTCCCGGGGGGGTTGCAGGATGAGCAGTTCTTC CASSQEPVPGGLQDEQFF
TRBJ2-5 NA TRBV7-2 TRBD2 TGTGCCAGCAGCCGCGAGGGTAGACTAGCCTTACAAGAGACCCAGTACTTC CASSREGRLALQETQYF
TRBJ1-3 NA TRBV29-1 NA TGCAGCGTTGAGGCCTCACAAGACACCATATATTTT CSVEASQDTIYF
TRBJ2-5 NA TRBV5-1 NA TGCGCCAGCAGCTTACGTCCGGCTTCAGGAGAGACCCAGTACTTC CASSLRPASGETQYF
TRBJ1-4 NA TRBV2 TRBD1 TGTGCCAGCTGGCGGACAGGGGGAGTTAATGAAAAACTGTTTTTT CASWRTGGVNEKLFF
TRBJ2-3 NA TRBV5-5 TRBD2 TGTGCCAGCAGCTTGTTAGCGGGGAGATCAGATACGCAGTATTTT CASSLLAGRSDTQYF
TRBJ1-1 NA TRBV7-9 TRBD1 TGTGCCAGCAGCTCCGGAGGGGGCTCGAACACTGAAGCTTTCTTT CASSSGGGSNTEAFF
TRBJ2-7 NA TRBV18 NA TGTGCCAGCTCACCAAGTGGGACAAGATCCTACGAGCAGTACTTC CASSPSGTRSYEQYF
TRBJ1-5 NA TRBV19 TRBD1 TGTGCCAGTAGTATAGACCGGGACAGAAATCAGCCCCAGCATTTT CASSIDRDRNQPQHF
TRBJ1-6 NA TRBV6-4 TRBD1 TGTGCCAGCAGTGAAGGACAGGGGAATTCACCCCTCCACTTT CASSEGQGNSPLHF
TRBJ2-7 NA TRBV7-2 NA TGTGCCAGCAGCTCGTACTACGAGCAGTACTTC CASSSYYEQYF
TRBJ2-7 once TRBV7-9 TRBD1 TGTGCCAGCAGCTTGGGACAGGGGGCCATCTACGAGCAGTACTTC CASSLGQGAIYEQYF
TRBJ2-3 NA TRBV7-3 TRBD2 TGTGCCAGCAGCCCGCTAACTAGCGGGACGCCAGATACGCAGTATTTT CASSPLTSGTPDTQYF
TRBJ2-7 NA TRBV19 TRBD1 TGTGCCAGTAGTACCGGGACAGGGCGCTACGAGCAGTACTTC CASSTGTGRYEQYF
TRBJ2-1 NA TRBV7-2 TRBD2 TGTGCCAGCAGCCCCCCGACCTCACTAGCGCACAATGAGCAGTTCTTC CASSPPTSLAHNEQFF
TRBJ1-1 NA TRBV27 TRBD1 TGTGCCAGCAGGAGTACCGGGACAGGGGGCTGGGGAGCTTTCTTT CASRSTGTGGWGAFF
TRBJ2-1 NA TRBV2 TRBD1 TGTGCCAGTGGGACAGGGGAGGACGACAATGAGCAGTTCTTC CASGTGEDDNEQFF
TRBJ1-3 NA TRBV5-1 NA TGCGCCAGCAGCTTGGCTGGGGCAGACGCCACCATATATTTT CASSLAGADATIYF
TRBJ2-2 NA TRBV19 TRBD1 TGTGCCAGTAAGAGGGACAGGGGAACGACCGGGGAGCTGTTTTTT CASKRDRGTTGELFF
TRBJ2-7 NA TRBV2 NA TGTGCCAGCAGTGAAGCAGAAGGGACACCCCTTTTC CASSEAEGTPLF
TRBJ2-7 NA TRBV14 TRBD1 TGTGCCAGGCCCAGACAGGGAAAAACCTACGAGCAGTACTTC CARPRQGKTYEQYF
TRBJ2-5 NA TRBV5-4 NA TGTGCCAGCAGAAATCGGGAGACCCAGTACTTC CASRNRETQYF
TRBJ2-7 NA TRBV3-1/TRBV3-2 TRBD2 TGTGCCAGCAGCCCCTTTACTAGCGGGGGGACCTACGAGCAGTACTTC CASSPFTSGGTYEQYF
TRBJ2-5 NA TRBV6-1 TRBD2 TGTGCCAGCAGTGAAGTTTGGCGGGGGGAGACCCAGTACTTC CASSEVWRGETQYF
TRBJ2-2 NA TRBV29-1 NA TGCAGCGCTAAACTGGGACAGAACACCGGGGAGCTGTTTTTT CSAKLGQNTGELFF
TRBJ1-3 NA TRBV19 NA TGTGCCAGCGAGGGGAGGCCTGGAAACACCATATATTTT CASEGRPGNTIYF
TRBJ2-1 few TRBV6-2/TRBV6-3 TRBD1 TGTGCCAGCAGTCGCGGACAGGGGGCGCGCAATGAGCAGTTCTTC CASSRGQGARNEQFF
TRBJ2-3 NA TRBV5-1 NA TGCGCCAGCAGCCGAACCCGAACAGGGGGGGGCACAGATACGCAGTATTTT CASSRTRTGGGTDTQYF
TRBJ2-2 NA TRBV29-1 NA TGCAGCGTTGGGCTTGATGGGGCCCGCGGGGAGCTGTTTTTT CSVGLDGARGELFF
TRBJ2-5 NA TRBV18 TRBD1 TGTGCCAGCTCACCGGGACAGGGGGAGACCCAGTACTTC CASSPGQGETQYF
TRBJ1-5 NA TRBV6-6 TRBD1 TGTGCCAGCAGTGCAAAGGGACAGATTAATCAGCCCCAGCATTTT CASSAKGQINQPQHF
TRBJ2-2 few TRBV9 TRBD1 TGTGCCAGCAGCGTGGCTACAGGGGATTACGCCGGGGAGCTGTTTTTT CASSVATGDYAGELFF
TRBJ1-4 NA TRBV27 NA TGTGCCAGCAGTTTCAACAGCCCGGACTCATATTACGCAACTAATGAAAAACTGTTTTTT CASSFNSPDSYYATNEKLFF
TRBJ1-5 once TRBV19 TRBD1 TGTGCCAGTACCCAAGACAGGGAGCACAATCAGCCCCAGCATTTT CASTQDREHNQPQHF
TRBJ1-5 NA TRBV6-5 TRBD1 TGTGCCAGCATAAGACAGGGAGGTCAGCCCCAGCATTTT CASIRQGGQPQHF
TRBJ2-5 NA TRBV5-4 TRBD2 TGTGCCAGCAGCCCCTTAGCGGGGATGAAAGGGCAAGAGACCCAGTACTTC CASSPLAGMKGQETQYF
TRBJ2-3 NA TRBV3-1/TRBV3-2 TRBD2 TGTGCCAGCAGCGGGACAACCGGGACTAGCGGGGGGTTTCGTACGCAGTATTTT CASSGTTGTSGGFRTQYF
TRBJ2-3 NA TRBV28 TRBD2 TGTGCCAGCCAGGGGCTAGCGGGGGGCAGCGGCACAGATACGCAGTATTTT CASQGLAGGSGTDTQYF
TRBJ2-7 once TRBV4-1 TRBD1 TGCGCCAGCAGCCAAGGGACAGGGACAATGAAAGACTACGAGCAGTACTTC CASSQGTGTMKDYEQYF
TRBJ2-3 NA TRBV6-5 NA TGTGCCAGCCGATTACAGGGGGGGAGTACAGATACGCAGTATTTT CASRLQGGSTDTQYF